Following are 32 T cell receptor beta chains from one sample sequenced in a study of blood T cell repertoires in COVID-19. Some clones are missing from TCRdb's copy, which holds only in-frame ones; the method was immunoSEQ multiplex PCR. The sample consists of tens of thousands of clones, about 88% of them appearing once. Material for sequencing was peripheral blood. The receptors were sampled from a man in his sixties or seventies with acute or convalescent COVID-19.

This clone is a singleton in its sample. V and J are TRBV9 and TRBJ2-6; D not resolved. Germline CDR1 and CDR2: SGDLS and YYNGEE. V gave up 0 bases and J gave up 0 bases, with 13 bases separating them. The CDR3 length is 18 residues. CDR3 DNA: TGTGCCAGCAGCGTAGCTAAGAAGGCGGACTCTGGGGCCAACGTCCTGACTTTC. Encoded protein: CASSVAKKADSGANVLTF.

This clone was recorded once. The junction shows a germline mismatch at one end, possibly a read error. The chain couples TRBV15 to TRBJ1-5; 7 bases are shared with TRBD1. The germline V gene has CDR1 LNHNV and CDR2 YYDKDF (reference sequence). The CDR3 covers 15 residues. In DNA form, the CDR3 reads TGTGCCACCAGTAGAGACAGGGTAAGCAATCAGCCCCAGCATTTT. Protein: CATSRDRVSNQPQHF. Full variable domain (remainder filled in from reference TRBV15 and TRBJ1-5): DAMVIQNPRYQVTQFGKPVTLSCSQTLNHNVMYWYQQKSSQAPKLLFHYYDKDFNNEADTPDNFQSRRPNTSFCFLDIRSPGLGDTAMYLCATSRDRVSNQPQHFGDGTRLSIL.

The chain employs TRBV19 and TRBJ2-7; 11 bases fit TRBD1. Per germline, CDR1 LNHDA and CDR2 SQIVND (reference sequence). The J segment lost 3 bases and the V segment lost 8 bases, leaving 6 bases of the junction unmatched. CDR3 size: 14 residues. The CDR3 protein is CASSSGTGGYEQYF. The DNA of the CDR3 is TGTGCCAGTTCCTCCGGGACAGGGGGCTACGAGCAGTACTTC.

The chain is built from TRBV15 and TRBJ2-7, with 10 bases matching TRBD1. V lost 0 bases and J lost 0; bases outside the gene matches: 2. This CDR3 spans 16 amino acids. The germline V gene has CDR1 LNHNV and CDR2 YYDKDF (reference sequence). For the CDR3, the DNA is TGTGCCACCAGCAGAGATGGGACAGGGGCCTCCTACGAGCAGTACTTC. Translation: CATSRDGTGASYEQYF. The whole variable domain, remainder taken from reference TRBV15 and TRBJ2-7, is DAMVIQNPRYQVTQFGKPVTLSCSQTLNHNVMYWYQQKSSQAPKLLFHYYDKDFNNEADTPDNFQSRRPNTSFCFLDIRSPGLGDTAMYLCATSRDGTGASYEQYFGPGTRLTVT.

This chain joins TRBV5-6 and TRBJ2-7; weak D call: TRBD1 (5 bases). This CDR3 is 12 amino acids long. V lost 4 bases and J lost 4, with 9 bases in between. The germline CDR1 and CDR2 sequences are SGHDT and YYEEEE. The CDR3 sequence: CASSPAGYEQYF. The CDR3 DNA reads TGTGCCAGCAGCCCGGCAGGGTACGAGCAGTACTTC.

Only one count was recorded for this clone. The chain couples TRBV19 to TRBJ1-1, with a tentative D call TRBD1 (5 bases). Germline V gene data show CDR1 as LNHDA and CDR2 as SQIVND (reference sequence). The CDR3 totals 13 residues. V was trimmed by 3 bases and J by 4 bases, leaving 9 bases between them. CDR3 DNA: TGTGCCAGTAGTATGCCAGGGATCACTGAAGCTTTCTTT. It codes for CASSMPGITEAFF.

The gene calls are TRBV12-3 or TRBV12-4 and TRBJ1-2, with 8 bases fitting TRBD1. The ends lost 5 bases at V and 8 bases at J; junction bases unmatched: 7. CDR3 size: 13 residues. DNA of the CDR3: TGTGCCAGCAGTAGAAGCAACAGGGGGGGCTACACCTTC. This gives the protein CASSRSNRGGYTF.

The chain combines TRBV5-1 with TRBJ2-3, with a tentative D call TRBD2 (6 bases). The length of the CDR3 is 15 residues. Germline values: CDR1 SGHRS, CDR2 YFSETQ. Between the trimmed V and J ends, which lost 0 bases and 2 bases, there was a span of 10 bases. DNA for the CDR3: TGCGCCAGCAGCTTGGGGCGGGGCAACACAGATACGCAGTATTTT. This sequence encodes CASSLGRGNTDTQYF.

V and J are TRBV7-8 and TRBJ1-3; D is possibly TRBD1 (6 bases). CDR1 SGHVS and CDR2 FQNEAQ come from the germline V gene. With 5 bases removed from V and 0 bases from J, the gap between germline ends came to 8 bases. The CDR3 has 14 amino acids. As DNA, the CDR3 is TGTGCCAGCAGCCAGGGGATCTCTGGAAACACCATATATTTT. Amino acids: CASSQGISGNTIYF.

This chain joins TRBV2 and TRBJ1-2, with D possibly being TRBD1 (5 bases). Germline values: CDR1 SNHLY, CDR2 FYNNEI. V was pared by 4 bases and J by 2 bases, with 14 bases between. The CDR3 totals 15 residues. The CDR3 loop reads CASSVIQETNYGYTF. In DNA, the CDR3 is TGTGCCAGCAGTGTGATACAGGAGACGAACTATGGCTACACCTTC.

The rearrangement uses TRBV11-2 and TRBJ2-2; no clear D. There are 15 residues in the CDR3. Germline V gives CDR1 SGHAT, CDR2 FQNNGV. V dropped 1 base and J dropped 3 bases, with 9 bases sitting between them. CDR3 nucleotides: TGTGCCAGCAGCTTAGGGTTTCGGGACACCGGGGAGCTGTTTTTT. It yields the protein CASSLGFRDTGELFF.

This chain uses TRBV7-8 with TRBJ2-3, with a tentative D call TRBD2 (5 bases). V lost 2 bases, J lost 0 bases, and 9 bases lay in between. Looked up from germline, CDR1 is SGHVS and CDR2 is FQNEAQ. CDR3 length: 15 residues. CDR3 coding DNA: TGTGCCAGCAGCTTATACCGCGGGAGCACAGATACGCAGTATTTT. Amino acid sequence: CASSLYRGSTDTQYF.

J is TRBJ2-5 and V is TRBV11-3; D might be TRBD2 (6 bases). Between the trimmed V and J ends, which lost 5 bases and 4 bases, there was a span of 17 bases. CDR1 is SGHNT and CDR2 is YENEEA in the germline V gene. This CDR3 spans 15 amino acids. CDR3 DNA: TGTGCCAGCAGCCCCAGTCCCCTCGGGGGAGAGACCCAGTACTTC. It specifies CASSPSPLGGETQYF. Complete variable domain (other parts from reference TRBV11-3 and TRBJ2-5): EAGVVQSPRYKIIEKKQPVAFWCNPISGHNTLYWYLQNLGQGPELLIRYENEEAVDDSQLPKDRFSAERLKGVDSTLKIQPAELGDSAVYLCASSPSPLGGETQYFGPGTRLLVL.

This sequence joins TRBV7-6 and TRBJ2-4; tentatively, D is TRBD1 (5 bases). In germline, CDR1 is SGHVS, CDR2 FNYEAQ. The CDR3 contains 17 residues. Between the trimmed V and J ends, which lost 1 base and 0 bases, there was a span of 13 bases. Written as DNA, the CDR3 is TGTGCCAGCAGCTTAGTGGCAGGGTCTCTAGCCAAAAACATTCAGTACTTC. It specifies CASSLVAGSLAKNIQYF.

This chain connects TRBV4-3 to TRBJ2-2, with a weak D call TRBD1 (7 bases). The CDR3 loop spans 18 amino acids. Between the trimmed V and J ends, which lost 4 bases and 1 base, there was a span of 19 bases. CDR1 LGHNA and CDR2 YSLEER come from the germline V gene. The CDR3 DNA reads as TGCGCCAGCAGCCTTATTGGGGCAGGGGGGTGGAACACCGGGGAGCTGTTTTTT. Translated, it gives CASSLIGAGGWNTGELFF.

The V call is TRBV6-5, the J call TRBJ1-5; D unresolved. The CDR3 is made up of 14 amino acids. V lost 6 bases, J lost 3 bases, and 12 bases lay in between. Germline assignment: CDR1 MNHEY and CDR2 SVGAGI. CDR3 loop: CASSSEYANQPQHF. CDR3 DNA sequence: TGTGCCAGCAGCTCAGAATATGCCAATCAGCCCCAGCATTTT.

This CDR3 reads CASTQGFSGANVLTF. CDR3 sequence (DNA): TGTGCCAGCACCCAGGGGTTCTCTGGGGCCAACGTCCTGACTTTC. The chain joins TRBV7-2 to TRBJ2-6, with TRBD1 as a possible D gene (6 bases). V was trimmed by 7 bases and J by 0 bases, leaving 10 bases between them. The CDR3 is 15 amino acids. Germline V gene sequence: CDR1 SGHTA, CDR2 FQGNSA. Drawing the rest from reference TRBV7-2 and TRBJ2-6, the complete variable domain is GAGVSQSPSNKVTEKGKDVELRCDPISGHTALYWYRQSLGQGLEFLIYFQGNSAPDKSGLPSDRFSAERTGGSVSTLTIQRTQQEDSAVYLCASTQGFSGANVLTFGAGSRLTVL.

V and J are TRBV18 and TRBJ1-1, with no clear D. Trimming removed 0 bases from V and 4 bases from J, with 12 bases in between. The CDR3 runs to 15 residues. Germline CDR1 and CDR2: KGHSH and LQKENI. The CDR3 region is CASSPPENSITEAFF. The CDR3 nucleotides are TGTGCCAGCTCACCACCTGAAAACAGTATCACTGAAGCTTTCTTT. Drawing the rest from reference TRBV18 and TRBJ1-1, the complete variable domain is NAGVMQNPRHLVRRRGQEARLRCSPMKGHSHVYWYRQLPEEGLKFMVYLQKENIIDESGMPKERFSAEFPKEGPSILRIQQVVRGDSAAYFCASSPPENSITEAFFGQGTRLTVV.

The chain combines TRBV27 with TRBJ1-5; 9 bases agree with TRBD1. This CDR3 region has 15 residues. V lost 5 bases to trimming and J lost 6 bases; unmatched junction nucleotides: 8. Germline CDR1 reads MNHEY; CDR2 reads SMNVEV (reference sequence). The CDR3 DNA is TGTGCCAGCAGTACCGGGACAGGGAAGGGTCAGCCCCAGCATTTT. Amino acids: CASSTGTGKGQPQHF.

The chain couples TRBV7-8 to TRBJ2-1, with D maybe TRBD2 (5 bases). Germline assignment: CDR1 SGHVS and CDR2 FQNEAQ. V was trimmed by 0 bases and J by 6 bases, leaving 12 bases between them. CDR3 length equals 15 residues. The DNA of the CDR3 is TGTGCCAGCAGCTTAGCCAACGGGGAGAGCAATGAGCAGTTCTTC. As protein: CASSLANGESNEQFF.

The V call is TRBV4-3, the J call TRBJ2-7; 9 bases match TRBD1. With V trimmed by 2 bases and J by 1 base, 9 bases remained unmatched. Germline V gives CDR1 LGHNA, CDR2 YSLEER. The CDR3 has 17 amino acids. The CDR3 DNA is TGCGCCAGCAGCCAATTTTTATCCGGGACAGGGTCCTACGAGCAGTACTTC. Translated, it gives CASSQFLSGTGSYEQYF.

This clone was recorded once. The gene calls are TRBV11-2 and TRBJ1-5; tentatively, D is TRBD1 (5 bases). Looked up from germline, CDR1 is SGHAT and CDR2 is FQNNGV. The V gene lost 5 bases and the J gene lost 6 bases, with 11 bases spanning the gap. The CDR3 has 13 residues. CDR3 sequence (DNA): TGTGCCAGCAGCCCGACGGGGGGTCAGCCCCAGCATTTT. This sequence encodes CASSPTGGQPQHF.

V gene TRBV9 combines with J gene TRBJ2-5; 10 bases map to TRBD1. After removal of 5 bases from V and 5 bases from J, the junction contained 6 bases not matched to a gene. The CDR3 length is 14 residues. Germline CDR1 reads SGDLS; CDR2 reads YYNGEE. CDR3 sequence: CASSATGGFETQYF. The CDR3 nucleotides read TGTGCCAGCAGTGCGACAGGGGGCTTCGAGACCCAGTACTTC.

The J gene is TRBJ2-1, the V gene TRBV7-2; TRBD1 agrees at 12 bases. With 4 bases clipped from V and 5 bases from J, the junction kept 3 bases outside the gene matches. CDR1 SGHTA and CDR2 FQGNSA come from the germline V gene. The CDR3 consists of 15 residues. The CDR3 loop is CASSWDRGRDNEQFF. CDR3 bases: TGTGCCAGCAGCTGGGACAGGGGGCGCGACAATGAGCAGTTCTTC. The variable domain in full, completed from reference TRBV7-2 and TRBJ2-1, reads GAGVSQSPSNKVTEKGKDVELRCDPISGHTALYWYRQSLGQGLEFLIYFQGNSAPDKSGLPSDRFSAERTGGSVSTLTIQRTQQEDSAVYLCASSWDRGRDNEQFFGPGTRLTVL.

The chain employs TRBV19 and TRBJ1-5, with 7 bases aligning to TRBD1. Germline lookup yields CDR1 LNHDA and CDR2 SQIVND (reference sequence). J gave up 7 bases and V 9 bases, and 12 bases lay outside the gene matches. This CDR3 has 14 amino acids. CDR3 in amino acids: CASGKDKGQQPQHF. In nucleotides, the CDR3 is TGTGCCAGCGGAAAGGATAAGGGACAGCAGCCCCAGCATTTT. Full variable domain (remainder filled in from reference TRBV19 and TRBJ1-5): DGGITQSPKYLFRKEGQNVTLSCEQNLNHDAMYWYRQDPGQGLRLIYYSQIVNDFQKGDIAEGYSVSREKKESFPLTVTSAQKNPTAFYLCASGKDKGQQPQHFGDGTRLSIL.

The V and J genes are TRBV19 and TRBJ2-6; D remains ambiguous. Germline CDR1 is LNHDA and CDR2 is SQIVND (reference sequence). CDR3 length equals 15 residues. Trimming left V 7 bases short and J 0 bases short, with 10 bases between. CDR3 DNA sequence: TGTGCCAGTAACCCATCCAGCTCTGGGGCCAACGTCCTGACTTTC. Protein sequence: CASNPSSSGANVLTF.

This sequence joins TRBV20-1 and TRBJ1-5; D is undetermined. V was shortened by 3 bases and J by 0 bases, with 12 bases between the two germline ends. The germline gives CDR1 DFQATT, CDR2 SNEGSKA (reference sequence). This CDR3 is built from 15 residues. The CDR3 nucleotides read TGCAGTGCTAGTCGGCGGGCGGATAGCAATCAGCCCCAGCATTTT. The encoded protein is CSASRRADSNQPQHF.

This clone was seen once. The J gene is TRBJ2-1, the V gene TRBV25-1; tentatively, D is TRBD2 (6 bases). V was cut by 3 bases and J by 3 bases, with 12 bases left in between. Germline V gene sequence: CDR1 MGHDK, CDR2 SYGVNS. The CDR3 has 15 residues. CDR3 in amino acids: CASSDLSSGYNEQFF. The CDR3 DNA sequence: TGTGCCAGCAGTGACCTCAGTAGCGGCTACAATGAGCAGTTCTTC.

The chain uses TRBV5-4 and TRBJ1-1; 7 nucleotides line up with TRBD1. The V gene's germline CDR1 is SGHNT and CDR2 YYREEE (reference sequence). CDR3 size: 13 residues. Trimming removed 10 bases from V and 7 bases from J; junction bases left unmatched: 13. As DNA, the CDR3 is TGTGCCGGATTACAGGGACGGGACAGTGAAGCTTTCTTT. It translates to CAGLQGRDSEAFF.

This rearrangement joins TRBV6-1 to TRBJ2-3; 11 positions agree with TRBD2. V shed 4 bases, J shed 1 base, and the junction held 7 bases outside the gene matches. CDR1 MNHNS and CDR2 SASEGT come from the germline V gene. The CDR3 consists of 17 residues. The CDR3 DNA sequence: TGTGCCAGCAGTGGTCCGTTTAGCGGGAGGGGCACAGATACGCAGTATTTT. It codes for CASSGPFSGRGTDTQYF.

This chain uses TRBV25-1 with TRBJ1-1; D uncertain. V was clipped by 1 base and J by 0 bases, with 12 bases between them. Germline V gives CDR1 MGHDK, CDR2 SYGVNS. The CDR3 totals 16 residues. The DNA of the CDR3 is TGTGCCAGCAGTGAATCGGCAGGTTTTATGAACACTGAAGCTTTCTTT. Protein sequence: CASSESAGFMNTEAFF.

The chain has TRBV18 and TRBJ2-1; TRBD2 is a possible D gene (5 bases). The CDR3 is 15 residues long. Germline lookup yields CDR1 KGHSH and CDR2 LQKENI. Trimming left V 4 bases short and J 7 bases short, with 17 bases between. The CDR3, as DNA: TGTGCCAGCTCACTTGAGGGAGCTAGCAGGAATGAGCAGTTCTTC. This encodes CASSLEGASRNEQFF.